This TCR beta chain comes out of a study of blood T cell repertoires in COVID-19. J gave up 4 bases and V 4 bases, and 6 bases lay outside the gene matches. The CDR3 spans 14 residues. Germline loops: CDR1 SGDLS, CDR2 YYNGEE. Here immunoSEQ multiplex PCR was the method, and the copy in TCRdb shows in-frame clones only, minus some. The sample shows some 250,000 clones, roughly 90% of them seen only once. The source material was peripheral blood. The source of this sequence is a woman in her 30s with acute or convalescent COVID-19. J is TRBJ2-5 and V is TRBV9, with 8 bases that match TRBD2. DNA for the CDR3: TGTGCCAGCAGCCTAGACACTAGCGGAGAGACCCAGTACTTC. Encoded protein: CASSLDTSGETQYF.